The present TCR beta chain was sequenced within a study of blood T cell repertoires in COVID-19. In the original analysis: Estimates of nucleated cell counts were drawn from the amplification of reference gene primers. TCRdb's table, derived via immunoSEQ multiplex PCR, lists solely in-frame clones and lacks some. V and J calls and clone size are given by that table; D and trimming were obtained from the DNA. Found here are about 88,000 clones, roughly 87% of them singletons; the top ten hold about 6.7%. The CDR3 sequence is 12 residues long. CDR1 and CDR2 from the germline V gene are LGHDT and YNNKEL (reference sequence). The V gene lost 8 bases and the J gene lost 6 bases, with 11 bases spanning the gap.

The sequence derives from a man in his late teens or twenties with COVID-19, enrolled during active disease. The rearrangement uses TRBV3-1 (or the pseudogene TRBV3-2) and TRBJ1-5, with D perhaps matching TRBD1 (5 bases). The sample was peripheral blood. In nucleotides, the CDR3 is TGTGCCAGCGGGGCGGGGAGTCAGCCCCAGCATTTT. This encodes CASGAGSQPQHF.